Following are 17 T cell receptor beta chains from one sample sequenced in a study of blood T cell repertoires in COVID-19. This table comes from immunoSEQ multiplex PCR, and its TCRdb copy is limited to in-frame clones, with some not included. The sample shows roughly 120,000 clones, less than 85% of them seen only once. Sequencing was done on a sample of peripheral blood. The source of these receptors is a man under 40 with acute or convalescent COVID-19.

The rearrangement joins TRBV3-1 (or the pseudogene TRBV3-2) to TRBJ1-1; 8 nucleotides align to TRBD1. Germline V CDR1 and CDR2: LGHDT, YNNKEL (reference sequence). The CDR3 runs to 14 residues. The ends lost 4 bases at V and 9 bases at J; junction bases unmatched: 10. CDR3 sequence: CASSLQGVGAKAFF. CDR3 DNA: TGTGCCAGCAGCCTACAGGGGGTGGGGGCTAAAGCTTTCTTT.

The chain couples TRBV2 to TRBJ1-2, with 8 positions matching TRBD1. Germline V CDR1 and CDR2: SNHLY, FYNNEI. There are 17 residues in the CDR3. The V and J ends lost 3 bases and 0 bases, in that order; junction bases with no gene match: 9. The CDR3 here is CASSEVQGGYTNYGYTF. The CDR3, as DNA: TGTGCCAGCAGTGAGGTACAGGGGGGATATACTAACTATGGCTACACCTTC.

The sample holds one count of this clone. DNA for the CDR3: TGTGCCAGCAGCTTAGGCACAGGGGGCTACGAGCAGTACTTC. Protein: CASSLGTGGYEQYF. The rearrangement uses TRBV13 and TRBJ2-7; TRBD1 matches 8 bases. The CDR3 spans 14 residues. In germline, CDR1 is PRHDT, CDR2 FYEKMQ (reference sequence). Trimming removed 0 bases from V and 3 bases from J; junction bases left unmatched: 1.

This CDR3 reads CASSFYRKDRGGPGELFF. The CDR3 region has the DNA TGTGCCAGCAGCTTCTATCGTAAGGACCGTGGAGGACCCGGGGAGCTGTTTTTT. The chain is built from TRBV11-3 and TRBJ2-2; possible D gene TRBD2, 5 bases. Germline V CDR1 and CDR2: SGHNT, YENEEA. The CDR3 runs to 18 residues. V lost 3 bases and J lost 6, with 23 bases in between. The variable domain in full, completed from reference TRBV11-3 and TRBJ2-2, reads EAGVVQSPRYKIIEKKQPVAFWCNPISGHNTLYWYLQNLGQGPELLIRYENEEAVDDSQLPKDRFSAERLKGVDSTLKIQPAELGDSAVYLCASSFYRKDRGGPGELFFGEGSRLTVL.

The V and J genes are TRBV5-1 and TRBJ2-7; D is uncertain. CDR1 SGHRS and CDR2 YFSETQ come from the germline V gene. Trimming took 0 bases from V and 2 from J, leaving 6 bases between them. The CDR3 has 13 amino acids. This CDR3 reads CASSLDLTYEQYF. The CDR3, as DNA: TGCGCCAGCAGCTTGGACTTAACCTACGAGCAGTACTTC. The full variable domain, with the rest looked up from reference TRBV5-1 and TRBJ2-7, is KAGVTQTPRYLIKTRGQQVTLSCSPISGHRSVSWYQQTPGQGLQFLFEYFSETQRNKGNFPGRFSGRQFSNSRSEMNVSTLELGDSALYLCASSLDLTYEQYFGPGTRLTVT.

A few counts support this clone. This chain's CDR3 is CSVEDRGLSGYTF. The CDR3 coding sequence is TGCAGCGTTGAAGATAGGGGTCTCAGTGGCTACACCTTC. V and J are TRBV29-1 and TRBJ1-2; weak D call: TRBD1 (5 bases). The V gene's germline CDR1 is SQVTM and CDR2 ANQGSEA. Between the trimmed V and J ends, which lost 0 bases and 7 bases, there was a span of 12 bases. This CDR3 is 13 amino acids long.

V usage is TRBV19 and J usage is TRBJ1-5; TRBD1 is a possible D gene (6 bases). Germline V gene lookup returns CDR1 LNHDA and CDR2 SQIVND (reference sequence). The CDR3 has 13 amino acids. V gave up 5 bases and J gave up 6 bases, with 11 bases separating them. CDR3 region: CASSLNRVQPQHF. DNA of the CDR3: TGTGCCAGTAGTCTTAACAGGGTTCAGCCCCAGCATTTT.

The chain has TRBV5-1 and TRBJ2-6; D gene uncertain. The CDR3 has 14 amino acids. Germline V gene sequence: CDR1 SGHRS, CDR2 YFSETQ. V shed 0 bases and J shed 4 bases, with 5 bases lying between them. The CDR3 loop reads CASSLDSGANVLTF. DNA of the CDR3: TGCGCCAGCAGCTTGGATTCAGGGGCCAACGTCCTGACTTTC.

The chain has TRBV5-6 and TRBJ2-7; a possible D gene is TRBD1 (6 bases). CDR1 is SGHDT, CDR2 YYEEEE, per germline. CDR3 length: 15 residues. V lost 0 bases, J lost 2 bases, and 12 bases lay in between. Here the CDR3 reads CASSLGGGSTYEQYF. The DNA of the CDR3 is TGTGCCAGCAGCTTGGGAGGGGGTTCCACCTACGAGCAGTACTTC. Drawing the rest from reference TRBV5-6 and TRBJ2-7, the complete variable domain is DAGVTQSPTHLIKTRGQQVTLRCSPKSGHDTVSWYQQALGQGPQFIFQYYEEEERQRGNFPDRFSGHQFPNYSSELNVNALLLGDSALYLCASSLGGGSTYEQYFGPGTRLTVT.

The chain uses TRBV5-6 and TRBJ2-5; no definite D call. CDR3 length: 13 residues. CDR1 and CDR2 from the germline V gene are SGHDT and YYEEEE. With 4 bases removed from V and 0 bases from J, the gap between germline ends came to 7 bases. The CDR3 nucleotides are TGTGCCAGCAGCATATATTACCAAGAGACCCAGTACTTC. Protein product: CASSIYYQETQYF.

The chain is built from TRBV27 and TRBJ1-1; TRBD1 matches 9 bases. The CDR3 covers 15 residues. Germline values: CDR1 MNHEY, CDR2 SMNVEV (reference sequence). V trimming: 5 bases; J trimming: 4 bases; junction bases outside the gene matches: 8. CDR3 amino acids: CASSLRTGVSTEAFF. CDR3 DNA: TGTGCCAGCAGTCTACGGACAGGGGTCAGCACTGAAGCTTTCTTT.

This clone came up a few times. The chain couples TRBV2 to TRBJ2-1, with 8 bases matching TRBD2. V lost 7 bases, J lost 5 bases, and 4 bases stayed unmatched. The CDR3 length is 13 residues. Germline loops: CDR1 SNHLY, CDR2 FYNNEI. The CDR3 protein is CASKAGAHNEQFF. The CDR3 DNA sequence: TGTGCCAGCAAAGCGGGAGCACACAATGAGCAGTTCTTC.

CDR3 sequence: CASKTGVFTETQYF. The CDR3 DNA reads TGTGCCAGCAAAACAGGAGTGTTCACAGAGACCCAGTACTTC. The chain joins TRBV6-5 to TRBJ2-5; D perhaps matches TRBD1 (5 bases). Germline V gene lookup returns CDR1 MNHEY and CDR2 SVGAGI. V gave up 7 bases and J gave up 4 bases, with 16 bases separating them. CDR3 length equals 14 residues.

The chain employs TRBV25-1 and TRBJ2-1; TRBD2 matches 9 bases. CDR1 is MGHDK, CDR2 SYGVNS, per germline. V lost 2 bases, J lost 3 bases, and 5 bases stayed unmatched. This CDR3 contains 16 residues. The CDR3 DNA reads TGTGCCAGCAGTGAAATGGGACTAGCAGTCTACAATGAGCAGTTCTTC. Its translation is CASSEMGLAVYNEQFF.

The chain employs TRBV7-9 and TRBJ2-7; 7 nucleotides align to TRBD1. The CDR3 is 16 amino acids. The germline V gene encodes CDR1 SEHNR and CDR2 FQNEAQ (reference sequence). Trimming removed 5 bases from V and 3 bases from J; junction bases left unmatched: 13. CDR3 DNA: TGTGCCAGCAGCCCTCAGAAGGGACAGACACTCTACGAGCAGTACTTC. It translates to CASSPQKGQTLYEQYF.

The V gene is TRBV27, the J gene TRBJ2-5; possible D gene TRBD2, 6 bases. The germline V gene has CDR1 MNHEY and CDR2 SMNVEV (reference sequence). CDR3 length: 14 residues. V was pared by 2 bases and J by 3 bases, with 10 bases between. CDR3 amino acids: CASSLNGLKETQYF. DNA for the CDR3: TGTGCCAGCAGTTTAAACGGACTAAAAGAGACCCAGTACTTC.

V gene TRBV6-1 combines with J gene TRBJ1-1; D not certain. Looked up from germline, CDR1 is MNHNS and CDR2 is SASEGT. This CDR3 contains 15 residues. V lost 2 bases and J 4 bases, leaving 14 bases between the germline ends. The CDR3 spells CASSESWSGITEAFF. CDR3 nucleotides: TGTGCCAGCAGTGAAAGTTGGTCAGGAATCACTGAAGCTTTCTTT.